This entry is about one TCR beta chain. Looked up from germline, CDR1 is MDHEN and CDR2 is SYDVKM. The CDR3 contains 15 residues. V shed 4 bases and J shed 4 bases, with 14 bases lying between them. The sample comes from a study of blood T cell repertoires in COVID-19. Study overall: Sample material is recorded as cDNA or gDNA derived from T cells, B-cell-depleted T cells, or PBMCs.

Sequencing was performed with immunoSEQ multiplex PCR; in TCRdb, only in-frame clones are kept and a portion is missing. The sample has more than 150,000 clones; around four fifths are singletons. Sequencing was carried out using peripheral blood. The rearrangement joins TRBV28 to TRBJ1-5; perhaps TRBD1 as D (5 bases). This clonotype originated in a woman aged 35 to 49 with acute or convalescent COVID-19. The CDR3 loop is CASSYAGRENQPQHF. The CDR3, as DNA: TGTGCCAGCAGTTACGCGGGACGAGAAAATCAGCCCCAGCATTTT.